This record looks at one TCR beta chain sequence and its context. Antigen specificity is unknown. As defined, naive CD8 cells were CD45RO-negative and positively selected for CCR7, with terminally differentiated effector memory CD45RA+ cells excluded. This sample was included in a study of shared clonotypes between healthy human individuals. Method: immunoSEQ multiplex PCR; TCRdb's copy keeps in-frame clones and lacks some. The sample has about 2 million clones, over 85% seen once. General study results and limits: Some clonotypes were shared by all four sorted-subset donors, while others were not shared. The non-shared ones had lower generation probabilities than the shared ones.

From germline, CDR1 is SGHRS and CDR2 YFSETQ. The CDR3 contains 14 residues. Between the trimmed V and J ends, which lost 1 base and 4 bases, there was a span of 11 bases. J is TRBJ1-1 and V is TRBV5-1; no clear D. The source of this sequence is a man aged 18-30 years in good health. The sample taken for sequencing was naive CD8+ T cells sorted from blood. For the CDR3, the DNA is TGCGCCAGCAGCTTGAATTTCATCTCCACTGAAGCTTTCTTT. This gives the protein CASSLNFISTEAFF. The full variable domain, with the rest looked up from reference TRBV5-1 and TRBJ1-1, is KAGVTQTPRYLIKTRGQQVTLSCSPISGHRSVSWYQQTPGQGLQFLFEYFSETQRNKGNFPGRFSGRQFSNSRSEMNVSTLELGDSALYLCASSLNFISTEAFFGQGTRLTVV.